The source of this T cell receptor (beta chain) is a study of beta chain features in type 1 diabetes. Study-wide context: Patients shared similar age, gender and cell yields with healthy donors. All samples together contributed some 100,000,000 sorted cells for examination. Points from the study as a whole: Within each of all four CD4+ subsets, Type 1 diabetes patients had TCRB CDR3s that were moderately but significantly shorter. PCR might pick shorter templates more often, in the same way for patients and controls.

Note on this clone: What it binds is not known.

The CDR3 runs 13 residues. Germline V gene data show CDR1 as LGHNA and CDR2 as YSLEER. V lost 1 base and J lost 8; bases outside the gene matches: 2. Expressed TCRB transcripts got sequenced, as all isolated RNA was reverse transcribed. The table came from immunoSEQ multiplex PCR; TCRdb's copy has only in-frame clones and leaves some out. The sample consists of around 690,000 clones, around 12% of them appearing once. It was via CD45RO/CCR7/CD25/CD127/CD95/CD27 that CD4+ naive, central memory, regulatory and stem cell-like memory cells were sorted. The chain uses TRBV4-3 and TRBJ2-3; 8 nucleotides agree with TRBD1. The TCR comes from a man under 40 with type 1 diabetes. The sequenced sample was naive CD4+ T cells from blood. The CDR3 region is CASSQAGQATQYF. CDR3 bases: TGCGCCAGCAGCCAAGCGGGACAGGCTACGCAGTATTTT.